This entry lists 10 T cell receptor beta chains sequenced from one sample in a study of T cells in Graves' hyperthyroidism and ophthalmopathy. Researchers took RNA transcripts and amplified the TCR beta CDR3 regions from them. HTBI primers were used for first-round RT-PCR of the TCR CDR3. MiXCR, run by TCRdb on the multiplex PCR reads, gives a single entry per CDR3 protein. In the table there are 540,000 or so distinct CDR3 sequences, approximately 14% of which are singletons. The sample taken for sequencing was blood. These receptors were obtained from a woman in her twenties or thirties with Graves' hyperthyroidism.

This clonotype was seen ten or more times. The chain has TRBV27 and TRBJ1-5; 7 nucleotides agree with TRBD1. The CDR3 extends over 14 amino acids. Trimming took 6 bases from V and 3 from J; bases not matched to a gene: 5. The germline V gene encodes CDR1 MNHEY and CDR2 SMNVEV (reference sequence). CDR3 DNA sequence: TGTGCCAGCAGAGACAGGGTCTCCAATCAGCCCCAGCATTTT. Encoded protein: CASRDRVSNQPQHF.

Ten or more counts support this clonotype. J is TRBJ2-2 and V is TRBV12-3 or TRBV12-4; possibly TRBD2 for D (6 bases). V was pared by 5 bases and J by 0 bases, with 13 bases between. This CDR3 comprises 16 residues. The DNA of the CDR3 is TGTGCCAGCAGTCGTCTAGCGACCTCGAACACCGGGGAGCTGTTTTTT. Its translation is CASSRLATSNTGELFF.

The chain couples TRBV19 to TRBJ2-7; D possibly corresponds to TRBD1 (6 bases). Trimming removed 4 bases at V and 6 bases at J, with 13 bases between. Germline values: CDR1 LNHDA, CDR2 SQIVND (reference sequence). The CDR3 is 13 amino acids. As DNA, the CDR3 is TGTGCCAGTAGTACCACGACAGGCTCCGAGCAGTACTTC. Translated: CASSTTTGSEQYF.

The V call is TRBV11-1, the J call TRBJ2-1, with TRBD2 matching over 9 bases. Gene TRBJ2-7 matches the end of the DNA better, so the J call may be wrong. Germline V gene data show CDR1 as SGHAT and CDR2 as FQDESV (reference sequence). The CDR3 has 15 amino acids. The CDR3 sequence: CASHHEAGGRNEQYF. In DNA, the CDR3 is TGTGCCAGCCACCACGAAGCGGGGGGAAGGAATGAGCAGTACTTC.

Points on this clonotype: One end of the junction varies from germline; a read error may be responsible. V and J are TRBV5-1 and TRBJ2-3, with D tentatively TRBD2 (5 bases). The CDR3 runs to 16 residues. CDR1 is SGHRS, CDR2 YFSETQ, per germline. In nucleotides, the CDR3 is TGTGCCAGCAGCTTGGCTAAAGCGGTGATCACAGATACGCAGTATTTT. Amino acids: CASSLAKAVITDTQYF.

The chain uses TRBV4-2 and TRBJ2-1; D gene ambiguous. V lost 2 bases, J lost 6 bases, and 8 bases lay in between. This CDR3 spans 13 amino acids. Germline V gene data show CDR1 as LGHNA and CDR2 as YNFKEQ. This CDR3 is CASSQRDTNEQFF. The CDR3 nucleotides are TGTGCCAGCAGCCAACGCGACACCAATGAGCAGTTCTTC.

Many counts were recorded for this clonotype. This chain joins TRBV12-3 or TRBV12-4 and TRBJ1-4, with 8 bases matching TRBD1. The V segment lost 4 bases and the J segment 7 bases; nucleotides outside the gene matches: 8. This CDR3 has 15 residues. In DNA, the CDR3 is TGTGCCAGCAGTTCTCCCGACAGGGGTAGTGAAAAACTGTTTTTT. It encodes CASSSPDRGSEKLFF.

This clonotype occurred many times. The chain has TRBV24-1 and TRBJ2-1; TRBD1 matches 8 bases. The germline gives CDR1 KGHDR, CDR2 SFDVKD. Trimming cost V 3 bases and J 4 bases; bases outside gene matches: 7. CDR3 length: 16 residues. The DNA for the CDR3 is TGTGCCACCAGTGATGTGAACCGGGACAGGTACAATGAGCAGTTCTTC. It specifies CATSDVNRDRYNEQFF.

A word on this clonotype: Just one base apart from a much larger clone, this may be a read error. CDR3: CATSGGQGAHYGYTF. The CDR3 DNA follows: TGTGCCACCAGTGGTGGACAGGGGGCTCACTATGGCTACACCTTC. The chain combines TRBV28 with TRBJ1-2; 11 positions agree with TRBD1. The germline gives CDR1 MDHEN, CDR2 SYDVKM. The CDR3 totals 15 residues.

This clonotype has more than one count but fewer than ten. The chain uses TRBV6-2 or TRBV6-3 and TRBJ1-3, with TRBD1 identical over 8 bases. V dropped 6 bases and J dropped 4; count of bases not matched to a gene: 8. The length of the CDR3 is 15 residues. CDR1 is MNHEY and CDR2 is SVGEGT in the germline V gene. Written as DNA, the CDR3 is TGTGCCAGCAGCCCCGGACAGGGCCAAGGAAACACCATATATTTT. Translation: CASSPGQGQGNTIYF.